One and the same sample provided the 2 T cell receptor beta chains below, sequenced in a study of T cells in Graves' hyperthyroidism and ophthalmopathy. The CDR3 regions of TCR beta were amplified from RNA transcripts. In the first-round RT-PCR of the TCR CDR3, the HTBI primer set was used. In TCRdb, the multiplex PCR reads were re-called with MiXCR into one record per CDR3 protein. The sample records 250,000 to 300,000 distinct CDR3 sequences, 13% to 15% being singletons. Material for sequencing was blood. The receptors derive from a woman between 35 and 50 years old with Graves' hyperthyroidism that later progressed to Graves' ophthalmopathy.

This clonotype was counted ten times or more. CDR3 sequence (DNA): TGTGCCAGCAGTCTCGAACGACCCATACGCTCCTACGAGCAGTACTTC. As protein: CASSLERPIRSYEQYF. This chain connects TRBV28 to TRBJ2-7; no firm D call. This CDR3 comprises 16 residues. Trimming shortened V by 5 bases and J by 0 bases, and 17 bases separated the two germline ends. Germline V gene data show CDR1 as MDHEN and CDR2 as SYDVKM.

V usage is TRBV20-1 and J usage is TRBJ2-2, with unresolved D. Germline V CDR1 and CDR2: DFQATT, SNEGSKA (reference sequence). The ends were cut back, 5 bases at V and 5 bases at J, with 12 bases in the middle. The CDR3 sequence is 13 residues long. CDR3 residues: CSAPTKLTGELFF. CDR3 bases: TGCAGTGCTCCAACTAAACTTACCGGGGAGCTGTTTTTT.